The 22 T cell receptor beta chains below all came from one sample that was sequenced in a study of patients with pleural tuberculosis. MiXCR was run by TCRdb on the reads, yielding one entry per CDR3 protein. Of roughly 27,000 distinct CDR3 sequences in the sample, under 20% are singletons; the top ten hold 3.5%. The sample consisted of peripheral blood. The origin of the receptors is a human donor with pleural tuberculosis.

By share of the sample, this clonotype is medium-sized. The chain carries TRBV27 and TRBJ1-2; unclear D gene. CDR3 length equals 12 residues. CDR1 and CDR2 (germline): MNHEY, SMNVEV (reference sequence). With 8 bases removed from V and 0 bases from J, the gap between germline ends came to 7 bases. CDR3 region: CASADTNYGYTF. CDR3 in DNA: TGTGCCAGCGCGGATACTAACTATGGCTACACCTTC.

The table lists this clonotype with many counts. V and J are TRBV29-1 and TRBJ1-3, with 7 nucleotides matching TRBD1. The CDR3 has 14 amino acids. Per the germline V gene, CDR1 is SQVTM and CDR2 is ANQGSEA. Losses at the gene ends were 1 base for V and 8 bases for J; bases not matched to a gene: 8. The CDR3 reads CSVEVTGLPYTIYF. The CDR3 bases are TGCAGCGTTGAAGTGACAGGGCTCCCGTACACCATATATTTT.

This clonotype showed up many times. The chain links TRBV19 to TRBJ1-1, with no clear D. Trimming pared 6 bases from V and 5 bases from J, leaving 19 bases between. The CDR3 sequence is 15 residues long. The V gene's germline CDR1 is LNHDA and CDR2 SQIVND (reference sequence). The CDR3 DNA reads TGTGCCAGTAGCCCCGCCTGGGTCCTAGGAACTGAAGCTTTCTTT. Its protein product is CASSPAWVLGTEAFF.

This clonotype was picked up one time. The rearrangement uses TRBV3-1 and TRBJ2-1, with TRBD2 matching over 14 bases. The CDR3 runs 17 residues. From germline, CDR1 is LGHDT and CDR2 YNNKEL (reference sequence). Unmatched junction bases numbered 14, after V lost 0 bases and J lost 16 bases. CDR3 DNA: TGTGCCAGCAGCCAAGATCCGGGACTAGCGGGAGCCGATGAGCGATTCTTC. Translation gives CASSQDPGLAGADERFF.

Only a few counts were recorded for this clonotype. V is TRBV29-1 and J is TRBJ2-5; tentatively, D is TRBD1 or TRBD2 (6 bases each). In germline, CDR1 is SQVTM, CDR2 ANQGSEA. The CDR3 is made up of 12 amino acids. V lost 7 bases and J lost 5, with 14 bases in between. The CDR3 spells CSATRGRETQYF. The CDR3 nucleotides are TGCAGCGCCACTCGGGGGCGGGAGACCCAGTACTTC.

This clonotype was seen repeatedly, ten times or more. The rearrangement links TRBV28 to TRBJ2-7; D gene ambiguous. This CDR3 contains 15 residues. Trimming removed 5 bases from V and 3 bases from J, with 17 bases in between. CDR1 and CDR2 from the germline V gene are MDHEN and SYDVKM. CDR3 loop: CASSPSGGTYYEQYF. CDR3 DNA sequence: TGTGCCAGCAGTCCTTCGGGTGGAACCTACTACGAGCAGTACTTC. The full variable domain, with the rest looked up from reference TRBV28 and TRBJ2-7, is DVKVTQSSRYLVKRTGEKVFLECVQDMDHENMFWYRQDPGLGLRLIYFSYDVKMKEKGDIPEGYSVSREKKERFSLILESASTNQTSMYLCASSPSGGTYYEQYFGPGTRLTVT.

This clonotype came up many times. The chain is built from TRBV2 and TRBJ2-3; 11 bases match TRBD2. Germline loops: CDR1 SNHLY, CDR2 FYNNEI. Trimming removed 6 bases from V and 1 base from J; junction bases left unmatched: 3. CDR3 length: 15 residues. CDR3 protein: CASRTSGTGTDTQYF. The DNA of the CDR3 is TGTGCCAGCAGGACTAGCGGGACTGGCACAGATACGCAGTATTTT.

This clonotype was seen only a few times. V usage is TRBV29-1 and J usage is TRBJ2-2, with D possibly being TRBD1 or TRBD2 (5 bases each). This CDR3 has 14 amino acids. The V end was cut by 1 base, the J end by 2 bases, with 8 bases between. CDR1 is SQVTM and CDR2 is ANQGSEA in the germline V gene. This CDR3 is CSVEVGDNTGELFF. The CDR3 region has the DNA TGCAGCGTTGAAGTAGGGGACAACACCGGGGAGCTGTTTTTT.

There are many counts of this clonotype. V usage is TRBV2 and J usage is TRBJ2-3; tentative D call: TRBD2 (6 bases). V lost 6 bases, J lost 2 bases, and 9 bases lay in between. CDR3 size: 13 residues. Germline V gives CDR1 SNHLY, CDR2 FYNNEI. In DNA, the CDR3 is TGTGCCAGCAGAGGGACTTTCACAGATACGCAGTATTTT. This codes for CASRGTFTDTQYF.

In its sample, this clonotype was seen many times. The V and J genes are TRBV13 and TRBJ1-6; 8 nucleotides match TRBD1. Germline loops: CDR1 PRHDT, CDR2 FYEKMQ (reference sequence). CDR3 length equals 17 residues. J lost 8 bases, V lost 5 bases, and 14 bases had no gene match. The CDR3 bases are TGTGCCAGCAGCCCTGAAAACCGGGACAGGAGTTATTCACCCCTCCACTTT. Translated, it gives CASSPENRDRSYSPLHF.

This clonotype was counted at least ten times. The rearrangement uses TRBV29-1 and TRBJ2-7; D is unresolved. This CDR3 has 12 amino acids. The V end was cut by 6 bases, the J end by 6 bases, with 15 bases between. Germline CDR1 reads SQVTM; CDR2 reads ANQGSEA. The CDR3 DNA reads TGCAGCGTAGAGAAGGGTTTCGGCGAGCAGTACTTC. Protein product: CSVEKGFGEQYF.

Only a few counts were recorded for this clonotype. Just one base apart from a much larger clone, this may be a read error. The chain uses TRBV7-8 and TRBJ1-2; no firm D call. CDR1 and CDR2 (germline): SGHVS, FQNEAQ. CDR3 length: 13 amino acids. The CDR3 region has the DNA TGTGCCAGCAGCCTTAGAGGGTTAGGAGGCTACGCCTTC. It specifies CASSLRGLGGYAF.

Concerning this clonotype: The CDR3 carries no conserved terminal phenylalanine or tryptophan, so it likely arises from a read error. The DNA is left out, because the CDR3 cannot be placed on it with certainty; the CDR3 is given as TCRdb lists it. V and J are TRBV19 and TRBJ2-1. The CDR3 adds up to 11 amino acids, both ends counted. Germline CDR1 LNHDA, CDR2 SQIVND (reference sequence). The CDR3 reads CASRGYNERFC.

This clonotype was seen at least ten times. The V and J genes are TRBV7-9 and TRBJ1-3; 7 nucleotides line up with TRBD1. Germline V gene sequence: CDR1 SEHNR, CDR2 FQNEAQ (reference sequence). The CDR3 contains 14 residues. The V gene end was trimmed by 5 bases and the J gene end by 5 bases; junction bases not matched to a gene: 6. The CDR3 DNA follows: TGTGCCAGCAGCGTGAGGACAGGAAGAAACACCATATATTTT. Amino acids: CASSVRTGRNTIYF.

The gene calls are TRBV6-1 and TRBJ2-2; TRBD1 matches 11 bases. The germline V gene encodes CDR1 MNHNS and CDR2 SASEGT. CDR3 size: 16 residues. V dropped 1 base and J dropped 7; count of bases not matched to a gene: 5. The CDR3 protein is CASSEGTGGEDGELFF. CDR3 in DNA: TGTGCCAGCAGTGAAGGGACAGGGGGCGAGGACGGGGAGCTGTTTTTT.

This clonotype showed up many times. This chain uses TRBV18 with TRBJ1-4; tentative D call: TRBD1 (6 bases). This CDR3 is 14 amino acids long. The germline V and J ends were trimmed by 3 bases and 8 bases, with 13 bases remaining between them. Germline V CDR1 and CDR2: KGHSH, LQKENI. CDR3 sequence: CASSPAGVKEKLFF. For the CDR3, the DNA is TGTGCCAGCTCACCCGCAGGGGTCAAAGAAAAACTGTTTTTT. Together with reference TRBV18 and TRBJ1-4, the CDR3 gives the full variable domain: NAGVMQNPRHLVRRRGQEARLRCSPMKGHSHVYWYRQLPEEGLKFMVYLQKENIIDESGMPKERFSAEFPKEGPSILRIQQVVRGDSAAYFCASSPAGVKEKLFFGSGTQLSVL.

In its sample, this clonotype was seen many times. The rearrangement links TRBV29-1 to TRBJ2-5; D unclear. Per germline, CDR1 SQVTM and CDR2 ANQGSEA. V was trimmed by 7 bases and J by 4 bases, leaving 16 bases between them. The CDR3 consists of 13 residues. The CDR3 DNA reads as TGCAGCGCCCTCAGAGGCCAGATAGAGACCCAGTACTTC. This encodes CSALRGQIETQYF.

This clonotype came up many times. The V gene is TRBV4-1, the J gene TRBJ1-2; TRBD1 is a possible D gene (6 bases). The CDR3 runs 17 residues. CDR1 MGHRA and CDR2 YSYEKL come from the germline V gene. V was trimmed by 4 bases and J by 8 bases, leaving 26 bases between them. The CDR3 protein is CASSPAQGGTAVRGYTF. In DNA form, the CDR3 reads TGCGCCAGCAGCCCCGCACAGGGTGGGACCGCCGTTCGGGGCTACACCTTC.

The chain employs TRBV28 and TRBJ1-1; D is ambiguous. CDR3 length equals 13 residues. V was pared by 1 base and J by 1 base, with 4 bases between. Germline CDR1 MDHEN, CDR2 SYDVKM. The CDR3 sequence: CASSLYRNTEAFF. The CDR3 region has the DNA TGTGCCAGCAGTTTATACAGGAACACTGAAGCTTTCTTT.

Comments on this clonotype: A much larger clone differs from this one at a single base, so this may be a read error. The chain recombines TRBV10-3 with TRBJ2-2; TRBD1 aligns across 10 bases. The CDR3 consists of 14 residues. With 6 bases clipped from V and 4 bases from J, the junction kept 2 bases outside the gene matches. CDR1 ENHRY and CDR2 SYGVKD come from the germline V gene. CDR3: CAISGQGGTGELFF. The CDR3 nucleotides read TGTGCCATCAGCGGACAGGGGGGCACCGGGGAGCTGTTTTTT.

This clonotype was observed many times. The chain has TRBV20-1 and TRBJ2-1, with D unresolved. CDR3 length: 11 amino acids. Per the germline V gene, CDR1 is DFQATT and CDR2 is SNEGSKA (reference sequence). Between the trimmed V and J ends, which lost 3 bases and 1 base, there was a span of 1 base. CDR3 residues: CSARSYNEQFF. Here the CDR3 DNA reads TGCAGTGCTAGGTCCTACAATGAGCAGTTCTTC.

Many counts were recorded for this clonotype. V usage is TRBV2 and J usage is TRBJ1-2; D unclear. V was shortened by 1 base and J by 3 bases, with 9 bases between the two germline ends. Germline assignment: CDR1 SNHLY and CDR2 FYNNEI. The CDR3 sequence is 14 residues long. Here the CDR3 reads CASSEGTLYYGYTF. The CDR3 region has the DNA TGTGCCAGCAGTGAAGGAACGTTGTACTATGGCTACACCTTC.